The clone carrying this T cell receptor beta chain was seen a single time. What it binds is unknown. These data belong to a study of T cells in localized non-small cell lung cancer. Per the germline V gene, CDR1 is SGHDN and CDR2 is FVKESK. The trim removed 4 bases at V and 4 bases at J, leaving 5 bases unmatched. The CDR3 has 14 residues. Sequenced by immunoSEQ multiplex PCR; TCRdb stores in-frame clones only, minus some. The repertoire consists of about 41,000 clones, with about 83% occurring once and the leading ten covering 7.5% to 8%. Whole-study findings and limits: There was an association of higher blood T cell density with longer overall survival. Appearance in adjacent lung was seen for a median approximately 60 of the top 100 tumor clones. Compared with tumor, uninvolved adjacent lung displayed greater T cell clonality, ranking highest overall.

This rearrangement joins TRBV14 to TRBJ2-5, with 8 bases matching TRBD1. The source material was PBMCs, sampled before any cancer treatment. This sequence originates from a man aged 40 to 70 with stage II lung adenocarcinoma. This CDR3 reads CASSLGQGGETQYF. CDR3 bases: TGTGCCAGCAGCCTTGGACAGGGCGGAGAGACCCAGTACTTC. Together with reference TRBV14 and TRBJ2-5, the CDR3 gives the full variable domain: EAGVTQFPSHSVIEKGQTVTLRCDPISGHDNLYWYRRVMGKEIKFLLHFVKESKQDESGMPNNRFLAERTGGTYSTLKVQPAELEDSGVYFCASSLGQGGETQYFGPGTRLLVL.